Included here is one T cell receptor beta chain sequence, with context. These data belong to a study of blood T cell repertoires in COVID-19. Study context: Whether acute or convalescent, the COVID-19 samples came from the United States, Italy and Spain. PBMCs, B-cell-depleted T cells, or T cells provided the cDNA or gDNA that made up the material.

Source study methods: For nucleated cells, counts were estimated from reference gene primer amplification. Only in-frame clones appear in the TCRdb table, and some are missing; sequencing was by immunoSEQ multiplex PCR. D and trimming were read from the DNA, whereas the V and J calls and clone size are those reported in that table. The sample shows some 230,000 clones, around 84% of them seen only once. The sample consisted of peripheral blood. The clonotype originates from a man aged 50-59 years who had recovered from COVID-19.

The CDR3 region has the DNA TGTGCCAGCAGTGGACAGGGGGCTTTGAATTCACCCCTCCACTTT. Protein sequence: CASSGQGALNSPLHF. The chain is built from TRBV2 and TRBJ1-6, with 10 positions matching TRBD1. The CDR3 runs 15 residues. Germline lookup yields CDR1 SNHLY and CDR2 FYNNEI. V trimming: 4 bases; J trimming: 7 bases; junction bases outside the gene matches: 4.